One sample yielded the 27 T cell receptor beta chains listed below, sequenced in a study of blood T cells in healthy people across ages. A second PCR of 7 to 11 cycles used a sample-barcoded 5' primer and a J-beta primer mix. TCRdb reanalysed the 5' RACE reads using MiXCR and keeps one entry per CDR3 protein. The sample lists 1.5 million to 2 million distinct CDR3 sequences; under 30% were seen once. Sequenced: blood. These TCRs come from a woman aged 25 to 45 in good health.

This clonotype was observed a single time. The chain employs TRBV20-1 and TRBJ2-3; TRBD2 aligns across 13 bases. Trimming took 1 base from V and 0 from J; bases not matched to a gene: 10. CDR3 length: 19 residues. Germline V CDR1 and CDR2: DFQATT, SNEGSKA (reference sequence). CDR3 coding DNA: TGCAGTGCTAGAGCGAGACTAGCGGGAGGCCTTTCTAGCACAGATACGCAGTATTTT. It encodes CSARARLAGGLSSTDTQYF.

This clonotype appeared a few times. V and J are TRBV5-1 and TRBJ2-7; D possibly matches TRBD1 or TRBD2 (5 bases each). The CDR3 loop spans 14 amino acids. V lost 5 bases to trimming and J lost 7 bases, with 19 bases between them. Germline-derived CDR1 and CDR2 are SGHRS and YFSETQ. The DNA of the CDR3 is TGCGCCAGCAGGCTGGAGAGGGGCCCCTGGGAGCAGTACTTC. Amino acids: CASRLERGPWEQYF.

This chain connects TRBV12-3 or TRBV12-4 to TRBJ1-5; the D is unclear. The CDR3 has 15 amino acids. With 5 bases removed from V and 4 bases from J, the gap between germline ends came to 15 bases. The CDR3 reads CASSPWGGPNQPQHF. For the CDR3, the DNA is TGTGCCAGCAGTCCGTGGGGAGGTCCAAATCAGCCCCAGCATTTT.

This clonotype was recorded a few times. The rearrangement joins TRBV18 to TRBJ1-1; 7 positions agree with TRBD1. V shed 0 bases and J 3 bases; nucleotides not matched to a gene: 4. There are 15 residues in the CDR3. Germline CDR1 KGHSH, CDR2 LQKENI. CDR3 sequence reads: CASSPPPQGYTEAFF. DNA for the CDR3: TGTGCCAGCTCACCACCGCCACAGGGGTACACTGAAGCTTTCTTT. The variable domain in full, with the rest retrieved from reference TRBV18 and TRBJ1-1, is NAGVMQNPRHLVRRRGQEARLRCSPMKGHSHVYWYRQLPEEGLKFMVYLQKENIIDESGMPKERFSAEFPKEGPSILRIQQVVRGDSAAYFCASSPPPQGYTEAFFGQGTRLTVV.

This clonotype occurred many times. The V gene is TRBV7-6, the J gene TRBJ2-4; D assignment may be TRBD1 or TRBD2 (7 bases each). Germline lookup yields CDR1 SGHVS and CDR2 FNYEAQ. The V gene lost 4 bases and the J gene lost 9 bases, with 13 bases spanning the gap. The CDR3 runs to 13 residues. CDR3: CASSSGGASIQYF. CDR3 sequence (DNA): TGTGCCAGCAGCTCAGGGGGGGCCAGCATTCAGTACTTC.

The rearrangement uses TRBV29-1 and TRBJ1-2; tentative D call: TRBD1 (6 bases). The CDR3 sequence is 11 residues long. Trimming took 7 bases from V and 4 from J, leaving 10 bases between them. Germline V gene data show CDR1 as SQVTM and CDR2 as ANQGSEA. The CDR3: CSAGQRYGYTF. CDR3 bases: TGCAGCGCCGGACAGCGCTATGGCTACACCTTC.

This clonotype appeared a single time. CDR3 in amino acids: CASSYNGQGMDIQYF. CDR3 DNA: TGTGCCAGCAGTTATAATGGACAGGGGATGGACATTCAGTACTTC. This sequence joins TRBV6-5 and TRBJ2-4; 9 nucleotides match TRBD1. The V gene's germline CDR1 is MNHEY and CDR2 SVGAGI. The J segment lost 8 bases and the V segment lost 3 bases, leaving 8 bases of the junction unmatched. This CDR3 spans 15 amino acids.

This chain links TRBV29-1 with TRBJ2-1, with unresolved D. The CDR3 totals 14 residues. CDR1 is SQVTM and CDR2 is ANQGSEA in the germline V gene. The V end was cut by 2 bases, the J end by 3 bases, with 11 bases between. The CDR3: CSVENGGDYNEQFF. The CDR3 bases are TGCAGCGTTGAAAACGGTGGGGACTACAATGAGCAGTTCTTC.

The rearrangement joins TRBV7-9 to TRBJ2-3; 9 nucleotides line up with TRBD2. In germline, CDR1 is SEHNR, CDR2 FQNEAQ (reference sequence). After removal of 6 bases from V and 3 bases from J, the junction contained 13 bases not matched to a gene. The CDR3 is 17 amino acids. CDR3 region: CASSPTRSGSVTDTQYF. The CDR3, as DNA: TGTGCCAGCAGTCCCACTCGTAGCGGGAGTGTAACAGATACGCAGTATTTT.

The chain couples TRBV20-1 to TRBJ2-5, with TRBD2 matching over 7 bases. Losses at the gene ends were 6 bases for V and 11 bases for J; bases not matched to a gene: 21. Germline assignment: CDR1 DFQATT and CDR2 SNEGSKA (reference sequence). This CDR3 is built from 15 residues. CDR3 DNA sequence: TGCAGTGCCAGGCGGGGTTCGGCTAGCGGTGATGAGCAGTACTTC. As protein: CSARRGSASGDEQYF.

The chain is built from TRBV2 and TRBJ2-3; tentative D call: TRBD2 (5 bases). The CDR3 extends over 14 amino acids. Trimming took 7 bases from V and 4 from J, leaving 15 bases between them. The germline V gene has CDR1 SNHLY and CDR2 FYNNEI. DNA of the CDR3: TGTGCCAGCAAGCCGGAGGTGTCCTCAGATACGCAGTATTTT. Its protein product is CASKPEVSSDTQYF.

This clonotype was counted a single time. In nucleotides, the CDR3 is TGTGCCAGCAGTGAACGTAAGGGATGGGATCCAGATACGCAGTATTTT. It is translated as CASSERKGWDPDTQYF. The chain has TRBV25-1 and TRBJ2-3, with unresolved D. Trimming stripped 2 bases from V and 4 bases from J, with 16 bases between. CDR3 length equals 16 residues. Germline loops: CDR1 MGHDK, CDR2 SYGVNS.

This clonotype was detected many times. The V and J genes are TRBV4-1 and TRBJ2-7, with 9 bases fitting TRBD1. This CDR3 spans 15 amino acids. From germline, CDR1 is MGHRA and CDR2 YSYEKL. V was clipped by 3 bases and J by 0 bases; unmatched bases: 3. CDR3 residues: CASSQGTGSSYEQYF. The DNA for the CDR3 is TGCGCCAGCAGCCAGGGGACAGGGAGCTCCTACGAGCAGTACTTC.

The V gene is TRBV2, the J gene TRBJ1-2; D not certain. Looked up from germline, CDR1 is SNHLY and CDR2 is FYNNEI. This CDR3 spans 17 amino acids. V was cut by 3 bases and J by 5 bases, with 22 bases left in between. The CDR3 bases are TGTGCCAGCAGTGACAGTCGCGGCAGAGGGTTAAAGTATGGCTACACCTTC. Amino acid sequence: CASSDSRGRGLKYGYTF.

This chain connects TRBV10-3 to TRBJ2-2; TRBD1 agrees at 12 bases. This CDR3 has 18 amino acids. Germline CDR1 reads ENHRY; CDR2 reads SYGVKD. J lost 3 bases, V lost 4 bases, and 9 bases had no gene match. The CDR3 is CAISAASGTGGDTGELFF. CDR3 nucleotides: TGTGCCATCAGTGCTGCTTCCGGGACAGGGGGCGACACCGGGGAGCTGTTTTTT.

The chain carries TRBV25-1 and TRBJ1-2, with D perhaps matching TRBD1 (5 bases). Germline assignment: CDR1 MGHDK and CDR2 SYGVNS. This CDR3 has 14 amino acids. Trimming left V 6 bases short and J 7 bases short, with 18 bases between. The CDR3 sequence is CASSLGDGLGGYTF. The CDR3 DNA reads as TGTGCCAGCAGCCTGGGGGACGGGCTTGGTGGCTACACCTTC.

V gene TRBV29-1 combines with J gene TRBJ2-1; 9 positions match TRBD2. In germline, CDR1 is SQVTM, CDR2 ANQGSEA. The CDR3 has 15 amino acids. As DNA, the CDR3 is TGCAGAGTTTCAATCGCGGGGGGGCCCGGCAATGAGCAGTTCTTC. Translating gives CRVSIAGGPGNEQFF.

The chain links TRBV7-6 to TRBJ2-5; the D gene is possibly TRBD1 (6 bases). This CDR3 has 15 residues. The ends were cut back, 1 base at V and 5 bases at J, with 14 bases in the middle. Germline CDR1 reads SGHVS; CDR2 reads FNYEAQ. This CDR3 is CASSLGAGASETQYF. The CDR3 DNA is TGTGCCAGCAGCTTAGGGGCAGGGGCATCCGAGACCCAGTACTTC. Full variable domain (remainder filled in from reference TRBV7-6 and TRBJ2-5): GAGVSQSPRYKVTKRGQDVALRCDPISGHVSLYWYRQALGQGPEFLTYFNYEAQQDKSGLPNDRFSAERPEGSISTLTIQRTEQRDSAMYRCASSLGAGASETQYFGPGTRLLVL.

On this clonotype itself: No conserved phenylalanine or tryptophan is present at the end of the CDR3, so a read error is the likely explanation. The chain couples TRBV12-3 or TRBV12-4 to TRBJ2-2, with D hard to call. V was pared by 4 bases and J by 6 bases, with 9 bases between. The CDR3 has 13 amino acids. The CDR3 here is CASSYEVAGELFC. The CDR3 bases are TGTGCCAGCAGTTATGAAGTGGCCGGGGAGCTGTTTTGT.

The chain links TRBV5-1 to TRBJ2-3; 9 positions agree with TRBD1. The trim removed 4 bases at V and 4 bases at J, leaving 4 bases unmatched. CDR1 is SGHRS and CDR2 is YFSETQ in the germline V gene. The CDR3 loop spans 14 amino acids. The CDR3 loop reads CASSTDRGSDTQYF. In nucleotides, the CDR3 is TGCGCCAGCAGCACAGACAGGGGGTCAGATACGCAGTATTTT.

The rearrangement links TRBV6-5 to TRBJ2-1, with D possibly matching TRBD2 (7 bases). The CDR3 sequence is 13 residues long. Germline V gene data show CDR1 as MNHEY and CDR2 as SVGAGI. Trimming pared 10 bases from V and 7 bases from J, leaving 17 bases between. The CDR3: CATVGGGRNEQFF. DNA of the CDR3: TGTGCCACCGTGGGGGGGGGCAGGAATGAGCAGTTCTTC.

The chain joins TRBV24-1 to TRBJ2-7; no clear D gene. The germline V gene has CDR1 KGHDR and CDR2 SFDVKD. This CDR3 spans 15 amino acids. The germline V and J ends were trimmed by 4 bases and 7 bases, with 19 bases remaining between them. The CDR3 DNA follows: TGTGCCACCAGTGAAGGGCGGTTCTCCTACAATGAGCAGTACTTC. Protein: CATSEGRFSYNEQYF.

This clonotype was seen a handful of times. This CDR3 reads CSARVGEVSYGYTF. CDR3 nucleotide sequence: TGCAGTGCTAGAGTGGGGGAGGTGTCCTATGGCTACACCTTC. This rearrangement joins TRBV20-1 to TRBJ1-2, with D perhaps matching TRBD1 (5 bases). CDR3 length equals 14 residues. Germline-derived CDR1 and CDR2 are DFQATT and SNEGSKA (reference sequence). The V and J ends lost 1 base and 4 bases respectively, with 13 bases between them.

V usage is TRBV19 and J usage is TRBJ2-5; 9 positions match TRBD1. The J call may be mistaken, given a closer DNA end match to TRBJ2-7. Germline CDR1 is LNHDA and CDR2 is SQIVND (reference sequence). The CDR3 totals 13 residues. CDR3 sequence reads: CASSIGTGSEQYF. For the CDR3, the DNA is TGTGCCAGTAGTATCGGGACAGGGAGCGAGCAGTACTTC.

Ten or more counts support this clonotype. V and J are TRBV6-2 or TRBV6-3 and TRBJ1-5; D remains unclear. The CDR3 length is 14 residues. Germline V gene sequence: CDR1 MNHEY, CDR2 SVGEGT. Trimming stripped 0 bases from V and 4 bases from J, with 7 bases between. CDR3: CASSYSSRNQPQHF. Written as DNA, the CDR3 is TGTGCCAGCAGTTACTCTTCCCGGAATCAGCCCCAGCATTTT.

The chain joins TRBV12-3 or TRBV12-4 to TRBJ2-3, with D unresolved. The CDR3 length is 14 residues. The V and J ends lost 5 bases and 1 base respectively, with 10 bases between them. CDR3: CASSMTAGTDTQYF. The CDR3 DNA is TGTGCCAGCAGTATGACGGCAGGCACAGATACGCAGTATTTT.

This chain joins TRBV9 and TRBJ2-4, with a possible D match to TRBD2 (6 bases). This CDR3 is 14 amino acids long. Between the trimmed V and J ends, which lost 3 bases and 9 bases, there was a span of 16 bases. Per germline, CDR1 SGDLS and CDR2 YYNGEE. CDR3 protein: CASSDTRLGGIQYF. In DNA, the CDR3 is TGTGCCAGCAGCGATACCCGACTAGGAGGCATTCAGTACTTC.